The 27 T cell receptor beta chains below all came from one sample that was sequenced in a study of radiotherapy plus CTLA-4 blockade in lung cancer. TCRdb's table, derived via immunoSEQ multiplex PCR, lists solely in-frame clones and lacks some. The data show roughly 80,000 clones, with about four fifths seen just once and approximately 3.9% held by the top ten. Here the sequenced sample was peripheral blood, taken from a patient treated with radiotherapy plus ipilimumab. All receptors come from a human donor with non-small cell lung cancer who had a partial response to radiotherapy plus ipilimumab. Some clones in this sample may be carry-over from other donors' samples.

This chain connects TRBV5-1 to TRBJ2-1; D gene uncertain. Trimming took 0 bases from V and 6 from J, leaving 16 bases between them. The CDR3 sequence is 16 residues long. From germline, CDR1 is SGHRS and CDR2 YFSETQ. The CDR3 spells CASSLGGSYPINEQFF. In DNA form, the CDR3 reads TGCGCCAGCAGCTTGGGAGGAAGTTACCCCATCAATGAGCAGTTCTTC.

The genes are TRBV9 and TRBJ2-5; 9 nucleotides line up with TRBD2. Germline V lookup: CDR1 SGDLS, CDR2 YYNGEE. The CDR3 is made up of 16 amino acids. The V gene end was trimmed by 3 bases and the J gene end by 1 base; junction bases not matched to a gene: 7. CDR3 DNA sequence: TGTGCCAGCAGCGCGGGCGGGAGGGACATCCAAGAGACCCAGTACTTC. Protein product: CASSAGGRDIQETQYF.

The gene calls are TRBV25-1 and TRBJ1-6; 10 nucleotides match TRBD1. This CDR3 is built from 15 residues. CDR1 is MGHDK and CDR2 is SYGVNS in the germline V gene. Trimming cost V 6 bases and J 6 bases; bases outside gene matches: 5. The CDR3 reads CASRGDRGTNSPLHF. CDR3 in DNA: TGTGCCAGCAGGGGGGACAGGGGTACTAATTCACCCCTCCACTTT. The full variable domain, completed using reference TRBV25-1 and TRBJ1-6, is EADIYQTPRYLVIGTGKKITLECSQTMGHDKMYWYQQDPGMELHLIHYSYGVNSTEKGDLSSESTVSRIRTEHFPLTLESARPSHTSQYLCASRGDRGTNSPLHFGNGTRLTVT.

At least ten counts were recorded for this clone. The chain carries TRBV11-2 and TRBJ2-3, with 7 bases lining up with TRBD2. This CDR3 has 15 amino acids. Germline lookup yields CDR1 SGHAT and CDR2 FQNNGV. J gave up 0 bases and V 1 base, and 1 base lay outside the gene matches. CDR3 residues: CASSLVAGSTDTQYF. The CDR3 region has the DNA TGTGCCAGCAGCTTAGTAGCGGGTAGCACAGATACGCAGTATTTT.

The V call is TRBV5-5, the J call TRBJ1-2; D gene unclear. CDR1 is SGHKS, CDR2 YYEKEE, per germline (reference sequence). The germline V and J ends were trimmed by 0 bases and 0 bases, with 15 bases remaining between them. CDR3 size: 17 residues. CDR3 amino acids: CASSLGGLPTPNYGYTF. The CDR3, as DNA: TGTGCCAGCAGCTTGGGCGGCCTCCCTACCCCTAACTATGGCTACACCTTC.

The genes are TRBV7-8 and TRBJ2-7; 9 positions match TRBD1. The CDR3 is made up of 16 amino acids. With V trimmed by 5 bases and J by 5 bases, 13 bases remained unmatched. Germline CDR1 and CDR2: SGHVS and FQNEAQ. In DNA form, the CDR3 reads TGTGCCAGCAGCCTAACCCCCGGGACAGGGTTTCACGAGCAGTACTTC. This sequence encodes CASSLTPGTGFHEQYF.

The chain couples TRBV14 to TRBJ2-3; D not resolved. V lost 3 bases, J lost 4 bases, and 8 bases lay in between. The germline V gene encodes CDR1 SGHDN and CDR2 FVKESK. The CDR3 contains 13 residues. CDR3 loop: CASSQNPADTQYF. The CDR3 coding sequence is TGTGCCAGCAGCCAGAACCCGGCAGATACGCAGTATTTT.

The CDR3 sequence: CASSLDGRAGHPGTGELFF. The CDR3 DNA is TGCGCCAGCAGCTTGGATGGGAGAGCGGGACACCCGGGTACCGGGGAGCTGTTTTTT. The chain recombines TRBV5-1 with TRBJ2-2, with a weak D call TRBD2 (7 bases). The CDR3 is made up of 19 amino acids. Looked up from germline, CDR1 is SGHRS and CDR2 is YFSETQ. Trimming shortened V by 0 bases and J by 5 bases, and 23 bases separated the two germline ends.

This clone was counted between two and nine times. This chain joins TRBV6-4 and TRBJ2-3; TRBD1 might be the D (6 bases). The CDR3 consists of 13 residues. V was trimmed by 7 bases and J by 4 bases, leaving 12 bases between them. Germline CDR1 and CDR2: MRHNA and SNTAGT. The CDR3 region has the DNA TGTGCCAGCAAAGGGCAGGGGTCAGATACGCAGTATTTT. It codes for CASKGQGSDTQYF.

The chain couples TRBV19 to TRBJ1-5, with D unresolved. CDR3 length: 14 amino acids. In germline, CDR1 is LNHDA, CDR2 SQIVND (reference sequence). V lost 2 bases and J lost 7, with 12 bases in between. The CDR3 sequence: CASSIRPGSQPQHF. The DNA of the CDR3 is TGTGCCAGTAGTATACGTCCGGGATCCCAGCCCCAGCATTTT.

In its sample, this clone was seen a few times. The chain uses TRBV10-3 and TRBJ2-2; tentatively, D is TRBD2 (6 bases). Germline V CDR1 and CDR2: ENHRY, SYGVKD. This CDR3 is 15 amino acids long. Trimming cost V 0 bases and J 7 bases, with 12 bases left between them. CDR3 nucleotides: TGTGCCATCAGTGAGTCGACCGGGGGAAACGGGGAGCTGTTTTTT. Translation: CAISESTGGNGELFF.

The CDR3 is CASSPEIMPLLAGVKNEQFF. For the CDR3, the DNA is TGTGCCAGTAGTCCCGAGATCATGCCATTACTAGCGGGAGTAAAGAATGAGCAGTTCTTC. The chain employs TRBV19 and TRBJ2-1, with TRBD2 matching over 11 bases. Germline V lookup: CDR1 LNHDA, CDR2 SQIVND (reference sequence). The CDR3 is 20 amino acids. Trimming at V came to 5 bases and at J to 7 bases, leaving 22 bases not matched to a gene. The full variable domain, rest sourced from reference TRBV19 and TRBJ2-1, is DGGITQSPKYLFRKEGQNVTLSCEQNLNHDAMYWYRQDPGQGLRLIYYSQIVNDFQKGDIAEGYSVSREKKESFPLTVTSAQKNPTAFYLCASSPEIMPLLAGVKNEQFFGPGTRLTVL.

V is TRBV25-1 and J is TRBJ1-2; 9 nucleotides match TRBD1. Trimming took 5 bases from V and 6 from J; bases not matched to a gene: 13. The CDR3 has 16 amino acids. Looked up from germline, CDR1 is MGHDK and CDR2 is SYGVNS. The DNA of the CDR3 is TGTGCCAGCAGTACCGATGGAGGACAGGGGATCGATGGCTACACCTTC. Its translation: CASSTDGGQGIDGYTF.

The count of this clone is one. CDR3 sequence: CASSPLGERSNQPQHF. CDR3 bases: TGTGCCAGCAGCCCCCTCGGGGAAAGAAGCAATCAGCCCCAGCATTTT. This chain joins TRBV7-4 and TRBJ1-5; D unclear. Per the germline V gene, CDR1 is SGHVT and CDR2 is SQSDAQ. Trimming cost V 5 bases and J 1 base, with 15 bases left between them. There are 16 residues in the CDR3.

This rearrangement joins TRBV11-3 to TRBJ2-7; tentative D call: TRBD1 (6 bases). Trimming stripped 0 bases from V and 3 bases from J, with 12 bases between. Germline V gene lookup returns CDR1 SGHNT and CDR2 YENEEA. The CDR3 has 15 amino acids. The CDR3 DNA is TGTGCCAGCAGCTTAGAACAGGGAACTTACTACGAGCAGTACTTC. Its protein is CASSLEQGTYYEQYF.

The rearrangement joins TRBV5-1 to TRBJ2-3, with 12 bases fitting TRBD2. Per the germline V gene, CDR1 is SGHRS and CDR2 is YFSETQ. The CDR3 loop spans 19 amino acids. Trimming removed 5 bases from V and 2 bases from J; junction bases left unmatched: 15. CDR3 region: CASSHPKGLAGTTTDTQYF. CDR3 nucleotides: TGCGCCAGCAGTCATCCCAAAGGACTAGCGGGGACTACCACAGATACGCAGTATTTT.

This clone was observed a handful of times. The DNA of the CDR3 is TGTGCCAGTAGTATAGATCTGGCAGAGGGAGGCTACACCTTC. Encoded protein: CASSIDLAEGGYTF. The chain combines TRBV19 with TRBJ1-2; D call uncertain. The CDR3 covers 14 residues. Trimming cost V 0 bases and J 8 bases, with 13 bases left between them. The germline CDR1 and CDR2 sequences are LNHDA and SQIVND (reference sequence).

V gene TRBV5-6 combines with J gene TRBJ1-2; TRBD1 might be the D (6 bases). Germline CDR1 SGHDT, CDR2 YYEEEE. Trimming pared 4 bases from V and 8 bases from J, leaving 21 bases between. This CDR3 is 15 amino acids long. The CDR3 sequence is CASSEDPGVSGGYTF. DNA for the CDR3: TGTGCCAGCAGCGAAGACCCAGGGGTGTCGGGGGGCTACACCTTC.

In nucleotides, the CDR3 is TGTGCCAGCAGCTCTCTCCGGACAGGGGAAGAGACCCAGTACTTC. Protein sequence: CASSSLRTGEETQYF. This sequence joins TRBV7-2 and TRBJ2-5; TRBD1 matches at 9 bases. Germline CDR1 reads SGHTA; CDR2 reads FQGNSA. The CDR3 is 15 amino acids. The V gene end was trimmed by 4 bases and the J gene end by 3 bases; junction bases not matched to a gene: 6.

The chain links TRBV6-5 to TRBJ2-2; tentatively, D is TRBD2 (5 bases). The CDR3 has 13 amino acids. Germline V gene sequence: CDR1 MNHEY, CDR2 SVGAGI. Trimming left V 5 bases short and J 4 bases short, with 8 bases between. DNA for the CDR3: TGTGCCAGCAGTAATGAGGGCACCGGGGAGCTGTTTTTT. Residues: CASSNEGTGELFF.

The chain recombines TRBV2 with TRBJ2-7, with D unresolved. V was clipped by 1 base and J by 6 bases, with 7 bases between them. This CDR3 spans 12 amino acids. Germline values: CDR1 SNHLY, CDR2 FYNNEI. The CDR3 sequence: CASSEGWAEQYF. The DNA for the CDR3 is TGTGCCAGCAGTGAAGGGTGGGCCGAGCAGTACTTC.

The V gene is TRBV7-9, the J gene TRBJ1-2, with 8 bases lining up with TRBD1. The germline CDR1 and CDR2 sequences are SEHNR and FQNEAQ (reference sequence). The J segment lost 8 bases and the V segment lost 5 bases, leaving 7 bases of the junction unmatched. This CDR3 contains 13 residues. The CDR3 is CASSDRGGKGYTF. The CDR3 nucleotides read TGTGCCAGCAGCGACAGGGGAGGAAAAGGCTACACCTTC.

V usage is TRBV18 and J usage is TRBJ1-1, with D unresolved. V shed 3 bases and J shed 1 base, with 6 bases lying between them. In germline, CDR1 is KGHSH, CDR2 LQKENI. The CDR3 extends over 13 amino acids. The CDR3 DNA sequence: TGTGCCAGCTCACCCAACTGGAACACTGAAGCTTTCTTT. Protein: CASSPNWNTEAFF.

CDR3 DNA: TGTGCCAGCGGGAGGGCCGGAGGCGGGGAGCTGTTTTTT. Its translation: CASGRAGGGELFF. The genes are TRBV9 and TRBJ2-2, with 7 positions matching TRBD2. The V gene's germline CDR1 is SGDLS and CDR2 YYNGEE. J gave up 7 bases and V 7 bases, and 7 bases lay outside the gene matches. The CDR3 is made up of 13 amino acids.

The chain joins TRBV19 to TRBJ1-2; D is unclear. V was trimmed by 6 bases and J by 8 bases, leaving 10 bases between them. The CDR3 is 11 amino acids. The germline CDR1 and CDR2 sequences are LNHDA and SQIVND (reference sequence). Here the CDR3 reads CASSSYSGYTF. As DNA, the CDR3 is TGTGCCAGTAGCTCCTACAGCGGCTACACCTTC.

V gene TRBV4-1 combines with J gene TRBJ2-3, with 7 nucleotides matching TRBD1. V trimming: 2 bases; J trimming: 2 bases; junction bases outside the gene matches: 1. This CDR3 is built from 14 residues. Germline assignment: CDR1 MGHRA and CDR2 YSYEKL. The CDR3 spells CASSQTGVTDTQYF. The DNA for the CDR3 is TGCGCCAGCAGCCAAACAGGGGTCACAGATACGCAGTATTTT.

This clone was counted only a few times. This chain joins TRBV5-4 and TRBJ1-1; 8 bases are shared with TRBD1. Trimming cost V 2 bases and J 6 bases; bases outside gene matches: 9. Germline CDR1 reads SGHNT; CDR2 reads YYREEE (reference sequence). The CDR3 is made up of 15 amino acids. CDR3 sequence: CASSLVQGARAEAFF. Written as DNA, the CDR3 is TGTGCCAGCAGCTTAGTGCAGGGGGCAAGAGCTGAAGCTTTCTTT.